This TCR beta chain was profiled in a study of beta chain features in type 1 diabetes. Whole-study context: Age, gender and cell yields were similar between patients and healthy donors. Study-level findings and limits: PCR might pick shorter templates more often, in the same way for patients and controls. At VDJ recombination sites, type 1 diabetes patients had fewer insertions and more deleted nucleotides.

Purity of each sorted population was above 98%. Per the germline V gene, CDR1 is SGHRS and CDR2 is YFSETQ. Trimming took off 5 bases at V and 2 bases at J, with 14 bases between the two ends. CDR3 length: 14 residues. Expressed TCRB transcripts were sequenced after all isolated RNA was converted to cDNA. Using immunoSEQ multiplex PCR, the repertoire was profiled, and TCRdb retains in-frame clones only, with some absent. The table has under 450,000 clones, over 13% seen once. For this clone: Its antigen is unidentified. The sample contains more than one DNA sequence encoding this CDR3.

The origin of this receptor is a woman aged 18-30 years in good health. The rearrangement uses TRBV5-1 and TRBJ2-7; perhaps TRBD2 as D (6 bases). Material: naive CD4+ T cells from blood. CDR3 amino acids: CASSSGTGTYEQYF. In DNA, the CDR3 is TGCGCCAGCAGTTCGGGGACTGGGACCTACGAGCAGTACTTC.